This T cell receptor beta chain stems from a study of metastatic and nonmetastatic thyroid tumors. This clone has only a few counts. The CDR3 runs to 16 residues. The germline V and J ends were trimmed by 0 bases and 6 bases, with 16 bases remaining between them. CDR1 and CDR2 (germline): MDHEN, SYDVKM. Per the study methods: Variation in CDR3 across clinicopathological groups served as the basis for constructing a distant-metastasis classifier in papillary thyroid cancer. TCRdb re-processed the PCR reads through MiXCR. Clone size and V and J calls follow TCRdb, not the original study. This sample has under 20,000 clones, with 3% to 4% found just once. Prior to thyroid surgery, none of the patients had received any treatment.

The V and J genes are TRBV28 and TRBJ2-3; D is possibly TRBD2 (6 bases). The sequencing input was tumor tissue. The receptor's source is a female donor with papillary thyroid cancer or a benign thyroid nodule (not recorded which). Some clones in this sample may be carry-over from other donors' samples. The CDR3 sequence: CASSLWAMAEGDTQYF. The CDR3 bases are TGTGCCAGCAGTTTATGGGCCATGGCGGAGGGGGATACGCAGTATTTT.